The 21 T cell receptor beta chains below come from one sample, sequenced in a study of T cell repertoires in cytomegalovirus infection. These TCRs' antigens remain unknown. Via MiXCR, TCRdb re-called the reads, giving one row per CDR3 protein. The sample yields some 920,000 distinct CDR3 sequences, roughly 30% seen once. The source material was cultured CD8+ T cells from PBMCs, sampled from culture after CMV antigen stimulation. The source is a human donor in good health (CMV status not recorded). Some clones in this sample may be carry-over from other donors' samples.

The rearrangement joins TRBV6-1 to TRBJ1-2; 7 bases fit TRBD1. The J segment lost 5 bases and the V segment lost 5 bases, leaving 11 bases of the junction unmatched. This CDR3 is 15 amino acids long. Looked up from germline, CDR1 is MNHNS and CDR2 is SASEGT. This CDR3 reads CASSNPGTVFYGYTF. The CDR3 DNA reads TGTGCCAGCAGTAATCCCGGGACAGTATTTTATGGCTACACCTTC.

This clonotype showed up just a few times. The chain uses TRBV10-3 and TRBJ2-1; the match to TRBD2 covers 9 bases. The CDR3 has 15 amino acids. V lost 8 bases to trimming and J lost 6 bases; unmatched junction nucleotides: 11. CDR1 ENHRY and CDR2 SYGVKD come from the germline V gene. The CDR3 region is CAISERGAMGNEQFF. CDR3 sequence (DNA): TGTGCCATCTCTGAGCGGGGGGCCATGGGCAATGAGCAGTTCTTC.

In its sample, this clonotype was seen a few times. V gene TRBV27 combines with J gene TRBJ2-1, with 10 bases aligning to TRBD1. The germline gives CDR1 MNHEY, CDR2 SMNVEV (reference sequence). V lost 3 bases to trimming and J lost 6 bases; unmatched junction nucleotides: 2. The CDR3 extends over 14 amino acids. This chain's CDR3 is CASSFGQGVNEQFF. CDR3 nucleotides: TGTGCCAGCAGTTTCGGACAGGGGGTCAATGAGCAGTTCTTC.

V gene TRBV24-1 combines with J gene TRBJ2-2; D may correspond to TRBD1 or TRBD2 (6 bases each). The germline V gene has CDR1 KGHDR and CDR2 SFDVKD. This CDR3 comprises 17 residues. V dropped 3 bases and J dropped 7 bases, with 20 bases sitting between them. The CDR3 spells CATSDRGGGRKDGELFF. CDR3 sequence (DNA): TGTGCCACCAGTGATAGAGGTGGGGGGCGCAAGGACGGGGAGCTGTTTTTT.

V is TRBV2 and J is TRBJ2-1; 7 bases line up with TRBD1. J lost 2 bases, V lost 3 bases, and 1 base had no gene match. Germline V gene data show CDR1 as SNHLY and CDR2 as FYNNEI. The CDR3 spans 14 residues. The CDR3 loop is CASSEGQTYNEQFF. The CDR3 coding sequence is TGTGCCAGCAGTGAGGGACAGACCTACAATGAGCAGTTCTTC.

DNA of the CDR3: TGTGCCAGCAGCAAGGGACTAGCGGGGGCCCCCACAGATACGCAGTATTTT. It codes for CASSKGLAGAPTDTQYF. This sequence joins TRBV5-4 and TRBJ2-3, with TRBD2 matching 14 bases. V gave up 4 bases and J gave up 2 bases; unmatched junction bases: 6. The CDR3 is 17 residues long. Germline V gives CDR1 SGHNT, CDR2 YYREEE (reference sequence).

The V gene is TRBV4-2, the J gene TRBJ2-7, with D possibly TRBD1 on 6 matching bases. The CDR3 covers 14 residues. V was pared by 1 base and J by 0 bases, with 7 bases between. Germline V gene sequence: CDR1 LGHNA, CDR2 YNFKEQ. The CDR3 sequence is CASSQGDNSYEQYF. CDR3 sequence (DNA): TGTGCCAGCAGCCAAGGGGACAACTCCTACGAGCAGTACTTC.

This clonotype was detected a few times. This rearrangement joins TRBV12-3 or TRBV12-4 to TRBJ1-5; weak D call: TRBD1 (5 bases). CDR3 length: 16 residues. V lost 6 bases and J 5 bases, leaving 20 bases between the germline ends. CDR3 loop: CASSSYVGGEDQPQHF. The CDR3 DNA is TGTGCCAGCAGCTCCTACGTCGGGGGGGAGGATCAGCCCCAGCATTTT.

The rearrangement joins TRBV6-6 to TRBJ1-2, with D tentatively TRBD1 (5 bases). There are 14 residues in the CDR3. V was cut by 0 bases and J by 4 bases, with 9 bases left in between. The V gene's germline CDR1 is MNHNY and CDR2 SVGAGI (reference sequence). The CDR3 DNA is TGTGCCAGCAGTTACTCGTCAGACAGCTATGGCTACACCTTC. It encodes CASSYSSDSYGYTF.

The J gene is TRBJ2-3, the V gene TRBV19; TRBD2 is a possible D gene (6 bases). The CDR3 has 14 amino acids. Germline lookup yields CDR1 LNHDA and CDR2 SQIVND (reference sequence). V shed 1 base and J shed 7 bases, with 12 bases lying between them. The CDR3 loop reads CASSIVGDFNTQYF. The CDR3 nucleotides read TGTGCCAGTAGTATAGTAGGGGACTTTAATACGCAGTATTTT.

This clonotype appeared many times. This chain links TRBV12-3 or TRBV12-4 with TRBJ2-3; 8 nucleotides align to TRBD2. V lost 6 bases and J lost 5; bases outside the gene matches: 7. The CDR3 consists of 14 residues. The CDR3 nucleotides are TGTGCCAGCAGCCTCCCGGGACTAGGAGATACGCAGTATTTT. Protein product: CASSLPGLGDTQYF.

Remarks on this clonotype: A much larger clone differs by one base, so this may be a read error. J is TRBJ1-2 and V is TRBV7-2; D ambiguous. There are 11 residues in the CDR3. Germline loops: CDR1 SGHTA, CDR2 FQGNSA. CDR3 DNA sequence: TGTGCCAACAGCCCCGGCGCTGGCTACACCTTC. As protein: CANSPGAGYTF.

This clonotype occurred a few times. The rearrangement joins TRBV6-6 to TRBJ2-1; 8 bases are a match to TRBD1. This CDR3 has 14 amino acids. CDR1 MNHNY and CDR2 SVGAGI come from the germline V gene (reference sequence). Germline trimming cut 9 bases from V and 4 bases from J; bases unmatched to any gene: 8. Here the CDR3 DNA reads TGTGCCAGTTATCTTGGGGACAGGTACAATGAGCAGTTCTTC. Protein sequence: CASYLGDRYNEQFF.

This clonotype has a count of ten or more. Written as DNA, the CDR3 is TGTGCCAGCAGCTTAGAGGCCAACTACAATGAGCAGTTCTTC. Translating it yields CASSLEANYNEQFF. V usage is TRBV7-6 and J usage is TRBJ2-1; D remains unclear. Germline CDR1 reads SGHVS; CDR2 reads FNYEAQ. V lost 1 base, J lost 3 bases, and 7 bases lay in between. The CDR3 sequence is 14 residues long.

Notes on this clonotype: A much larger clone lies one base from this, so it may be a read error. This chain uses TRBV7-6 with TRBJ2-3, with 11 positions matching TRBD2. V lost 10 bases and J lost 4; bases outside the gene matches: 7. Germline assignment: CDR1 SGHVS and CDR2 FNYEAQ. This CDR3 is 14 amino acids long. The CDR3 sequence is CANSSSGGSDTQYF. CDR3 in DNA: TGTGCCAACAGTTCTAGCGGGGGGTCAGATACGCAGTATTTT. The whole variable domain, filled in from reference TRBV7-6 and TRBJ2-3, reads GAGVSQSPRYKVTKRGQDVALRCDPISGHVSLYWYRQALGQGPEFLTYFNYEAQQDKSGLPNDRFSAERPEGSISTLTIQRTEQRDSAMYRCANSSSGGSDTQYFGPGTRLTVL.

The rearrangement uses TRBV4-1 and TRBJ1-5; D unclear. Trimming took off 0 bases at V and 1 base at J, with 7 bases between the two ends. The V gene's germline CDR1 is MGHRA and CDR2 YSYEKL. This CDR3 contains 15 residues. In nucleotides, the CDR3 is TGCGCCAGCAGCCAAGAAGGCTGGAGCAATCAGCCCCAGCATTTT. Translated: CASSQEGWSNQPQHF.

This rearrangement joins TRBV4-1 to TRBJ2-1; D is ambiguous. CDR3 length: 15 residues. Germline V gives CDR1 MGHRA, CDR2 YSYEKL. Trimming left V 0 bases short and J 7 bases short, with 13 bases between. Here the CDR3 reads CASSQDLTRLNEQFF. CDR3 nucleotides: TGCGCCAGCAGCCAAGATCTGACCAGGCTGAATGAGCAGTTCTTC.

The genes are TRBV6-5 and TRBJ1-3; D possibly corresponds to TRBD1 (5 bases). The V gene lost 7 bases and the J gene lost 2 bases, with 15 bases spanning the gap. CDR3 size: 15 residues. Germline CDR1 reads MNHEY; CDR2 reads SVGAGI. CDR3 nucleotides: TGTGCCAGCACCCCGGGGACGTCCGCTGGAAACACCATATATTTT. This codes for CASTPGTSAGNTIYF.

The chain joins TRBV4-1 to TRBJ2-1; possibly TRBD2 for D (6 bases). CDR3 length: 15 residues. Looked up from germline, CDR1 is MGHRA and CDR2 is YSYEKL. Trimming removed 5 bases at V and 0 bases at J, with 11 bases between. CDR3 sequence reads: CASSRRGSSYNEQFF. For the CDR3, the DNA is TGCGCCAGCAGCAGGCGGGGCAGCTCCTACAATGAGCAGTTCTTC.

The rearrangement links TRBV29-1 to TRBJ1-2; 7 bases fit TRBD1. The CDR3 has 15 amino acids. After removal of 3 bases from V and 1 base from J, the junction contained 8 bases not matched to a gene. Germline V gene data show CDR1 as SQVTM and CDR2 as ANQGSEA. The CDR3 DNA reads TGCAGCGTTGACGGACAGGCTGAACGTAACTATGGCTACACCTTC. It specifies CSVDGQAERNYGYTF.

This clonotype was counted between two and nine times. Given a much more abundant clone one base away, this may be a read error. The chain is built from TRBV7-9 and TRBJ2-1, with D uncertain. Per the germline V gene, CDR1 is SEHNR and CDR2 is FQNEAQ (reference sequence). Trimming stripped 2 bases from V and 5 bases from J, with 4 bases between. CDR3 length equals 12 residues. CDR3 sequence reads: CASSLINNEQFF. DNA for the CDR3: TGTGCCAGCAGCTTAATAAACAATGAGCAGTTCTTC. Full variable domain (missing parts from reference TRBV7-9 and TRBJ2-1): DTGVSQNPRHKITKRGQNVTFRCDPISEHNRLYWYRQTLGQGPEFLTYFQNEAQLEKSRLLSDRFSAERPKGSFSTLEIQRTEQGDSAMYLCASSLINNEQFFGPGTRLTVL.